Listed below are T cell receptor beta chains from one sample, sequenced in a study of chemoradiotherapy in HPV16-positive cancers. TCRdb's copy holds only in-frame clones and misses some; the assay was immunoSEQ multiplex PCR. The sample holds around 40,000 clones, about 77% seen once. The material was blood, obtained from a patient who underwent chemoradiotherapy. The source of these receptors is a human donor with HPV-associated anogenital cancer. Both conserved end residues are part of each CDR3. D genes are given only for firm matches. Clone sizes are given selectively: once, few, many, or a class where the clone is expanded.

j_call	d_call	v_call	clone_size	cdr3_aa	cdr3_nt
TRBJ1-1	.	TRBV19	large	CASSMSGSLEAFF	TGTGCCAGTAGTATGAGTGGCAGCCTTGAAGCTTTCTTT
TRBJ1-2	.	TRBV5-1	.	CASSFGRVEGYTF	TGCGCCAGCAGCTTTGGCAGGGTGGAGGGCTACACCTTC
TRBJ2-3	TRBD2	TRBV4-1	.	CASSRESSGGPADTQYF	TGCGCCAGCAGCCGAGAATCAAGCGGGGGTCCGGCGGATACGCAGTATTTT
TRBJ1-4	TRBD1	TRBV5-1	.	CASKYSGRGVNEKLFF	TGCGCCAGCAAGTACTCGGGCAGGGGGGTAAATGAAAAACTGTTTTTT
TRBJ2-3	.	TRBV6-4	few	CASTLRGSDTQYF	TGTGCCAGCACCCTCAGAGGGTCAGATACGCAGTATTTT
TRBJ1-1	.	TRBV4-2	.	CASSQDSGMGTEAFF	TGTGCCAGCAGCCAAGATAGCGGGATGGGCACTGAAGCTTTCTTT
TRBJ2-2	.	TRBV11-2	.	CASSFAPLGGTGELFF	TGTGCCAGCAGCTTCGCCCCCCTTGGAGGCACCGGGGAGCTGTTTTTT
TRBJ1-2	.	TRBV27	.	CASSLSLGRVNYGYTF	TGTGCCAGCAGTTTATCGCTAGGCAGGGTTAACTATGGCTACACCTTC
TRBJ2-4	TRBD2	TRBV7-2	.	CASSGGTSGTAKNIQYF	TGTGCCAGCAGCGGAGGGACTAGCGGGACAGCCAAAAACATTCAGTACTTC
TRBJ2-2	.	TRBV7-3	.	CASSTGSTGELFF	TGTGCCAGCAGCACGGGGAGCACCGGGGAGCTGTTTTTT
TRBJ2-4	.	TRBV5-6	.	CASSLGKQLPYGNIQYF	TGTGCCAGCAGCTTGGGGAAACAACTCCCCTACGGAAACATTCAGTACTTC
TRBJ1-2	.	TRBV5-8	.	CASSSGGPNYGYTF	TGTGCCAGCAGCTCGGGGGGGCCCAACTATGGCTACACCTTC
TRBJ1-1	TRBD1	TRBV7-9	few	CASSLATGSAFF	TGTGCCAGCAGCTTAGCGACAGGGTCAGCTTTCTTT
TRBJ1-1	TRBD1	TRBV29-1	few	CSVEDRTGGAFF	TGCAGCGTTGAAGACCGGACAGGGGGAGCTTTCTTT
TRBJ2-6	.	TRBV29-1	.	CSVAHSFSGANVLTF	TGCAGCGTTGCTCACAGTTTTTCTGGGGCCAACGTCCTGACTTTC
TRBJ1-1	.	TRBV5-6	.	CASSLALGRDNTEAFF	TGTGCCAGCAGCTTGGCACTCGGCAGAGACAACACTGAAGCTTTCTTT